This T cell receptor (beta chain) was found in a study of long-term antiretroviral therapy in people with HIV. Study-wide results and caveats: Subsequent to ART, diversity was augmented yet persisted below that of transplant donor controls. Clonal populations expanded prior to ART predominated within the repertoire at all time points.

At survey level, the immunoSEQ assay was run in its v3.0 version. Only in-frame clones appear in the TCRdb table, and some are missing; sequencing was by immunoSEQ multiplex PCR. The table shows about 20,000 clones, with about nine tenths occurring only once. This clone has a handful of counts. The antigen is not known. V lost 5 bases and J 5 bases, leaving 12 bases between the germline ends. Germline assignment: CDR1 ENHRY and CDR2 SYGVKD. This CDR3 spans 13 amino acids. Every sample had about 1-11 million cryopreserved PBMC in it before DNA extraction. The chain is built from TRBV10-3 and TRBJ1-2; a weak D match, TRBD1 (6 bases). The clonotype was recovered from a woman aged 25 to 39 with HIV. The specimen comprised unsorted PBMCs, sampled 4.2 to 4.5 years before starting antiretroviral therapy. CDR3 region: CAISSRGTYGYTF. In DNA form, the CDR3 reads TGTGCCATCAGTTCCAGGGGCACGTATGGCTACACCTTC.